Included here is one TCR beta chain sequence, with context. Which antigen it targets is not known. Base qualities are not recorded, but no much larger clone differs from it by a single base. The sample's time point, from its label and the paper: about a year on ibrutinib. For TCR beta library preparation, approximately 2 micrograms of genomic DNA were isolated from cryopreserved PBMCs. Longitudinal blood samples from CLL patients on ibrutinib monotherapy underwent high-throughput TCR beta sequencing. Patients were enrolled in a phase 2 open-label single-center ibrutinib monotherapy trial. The germline V end is reduced by 5 bases and the J end by 15 bases; junction bases left unmatched: 7. The CDR3 spans 12 residues, from the cysteine through the phenylalanine. Just CDR3 DNA is preserved here, 36 bases in frame from base 1. Looking up the germline V gene yields CDR1 MDHEN and CDR2 SYDVKM. This record comes from a study of cytotoxic CD8 clonotypes in ibrutinib-treated CLL (dated by TCRdb to the early 2020s). For the study in its entirety: The cohort included roughly 15 treatment-naive and 11 relapsed/refractory patients; some 18 were IGHV unmutated. Partial responses were observed in about 24 patients and complete responses in 2; after a median follow-up of 68 months, remission was maintained in approximately 14 patients and progression was observed in some twelve. On average, each sample had approximately 280,000 productive templates and more than 75,000 productive rearrangements. Every sample from remission and from progressive disease was obtained while the patients were still on ibrutinib. Cryopreserved peripheral blood mononuclear cells were obtained before treatment, at response, and at either sustained remission or disease progression. Longitudinal samples were available for 26 of the 86 trial participants. Response samples were taken after a median of approximately eleven months on treatment, ranging from roughly 6 to 36 months.

The goal of deep resolution MiSeq sequencing was a depth between 1 in 1 million and 1 in 200,000 T cells, and coverage averaged 10x per clonotype. The immunoSEQ hsTCRB Kit was used to generate the TCR beta libraries. Processing in the source paper ran as follows. Data were analyzed with ImmunoSEQ Data Assistant and ImmunoSEQ Analyzer, with V, D and J genes assigned per IMGT definitions. Clonality, which ranges from 0 to 1, was calculated as one minus the normalized Shannon entropy of productive rearrangement frequencies. Only overrepresented clonotypes making up at least 0.05% of each patient's repertoire were included in the public clonotype analysis. About a dozen repertoires from age-matched healthy donors, obtained from immuneACCESS, served as clonality controls. This immuneACCESS table, as held by TCRdb, lists in-frame sequences with V and J called but not all clones. Of the missing ones, under half trace to an unresolved V gene in checked studies; the others have no known cause. V and J calls and clone size are copied from that table; D and trimming were computed from the DNA. The sample table lists about 85,000 clones, 70% to 80% of them with a count of one. Roughly 5% of the sample is taken by the ten largest.

Overall results and qualifications from the work: Baseline clonality was found to be higher than that of age-matched healthy donors and was strongly correlated with circulating CD8+ T-cell counts. Public clonotypes were rare and either shrank or stayed stable during treatment, and the rise in clonality at ibrutinib response reflected expansion of private clonotypes. Clonality rose at ibrutinib response, remained stable during sustained remission, and dropped back toward baseline at progression. Sampling times were not matched between sustained-remission and progressing patients, and lymph node repertoires were not studied.

The rearranged chain carries TRBV28 and TRBJ2-1, with 10 junctional bases fitting TRBD2. Sequenced here: PBMCs, sampled after 12 months of ibrutinib treatment. The clonotype comes from a human donor with chronic lymphocytic leukemia. CDR3 protein: CASSPQRGGPFF. The DNA sequence is TGTGCCAGCAGTCCCCAGCGGGGGGGTCCGTTCTTC.